The clone carrying this TCR beta chain was detected once. Its matching antigen is unknown. The CDR3 does not end in the conserved phenylalanine or tryptophan, so this is likely a read error. RNA was extracted from bulk tissue without any cell sorting. Distant lung tissue was collected more than 3 cm away from the tumor edge. Donors were chemotherapy-naive, newly diagnosed lung cancer surgical patients in China, August–late 2014. TCRbeta libraries were built with three rounds of nested PCR, modified from ARM-PCR. TCRdb fed the multiplex PCR reads into MiXCR, producing one record per CDR3 protein. The profile shows approximately 80,000 distinct CDR3 sequences, 70% to 90% of them singletons. The data are from a study of tumor and adjacent non-tumor tissue in lung cancer. Across the whole study: Histology: 11 to 13 adenocarcinoma, a couple of squamous cell carcinoma, 1 small cell lung cancer.

The study's findings and limits: In normal lung, the top 100 clones were significantly more dominant than in tumor.

Source material: distant non-tumor lung tissue. The source of this sequence is a man in his sixties with non-small cell lung cancer.

The CDR3 protein is CASSEDMGDTEAFI. In nucleotides, the CDR3 is TGTGCCAGCAGTGAAGACATGGGTGACACTGAAGCTTTCATT. The rearrangement joins TRBV6-1 to TRBJ1-1; no reliable D call. V was pared by 1 base and J by 3 bases, with 9 bases between. Germline V gene lookup returns CDR1 MNHNS and CDR2 SASEGT. This CDR3 is 14 amino acids long.